This TCR beta chain was documented in a study of post-analysis software for immune sequencing data. Study as a whole: Relapsing-remitting, secondary progressive and progressive-relapsing multiple sclerosis courses were included. Study-wide findings and caveats: Among four or five TRBV segments more frequent in patients than controls were TRBV5-6, TRBV5-1 and TRBV20-1.

Prepared libraries of TCR beta cDNA carried unique molecular identifiers. One entry per CDR3 protein, called by TCRdb with MiXCR from the PCR reads. The sample records hundreds of thousands of distinct CDR3 sequences, roughly 27% being singletons. V was cut by 4 bases and J by 4 bases, with 17 bases left in between. The germline CDR1 and CDR2 sequences are SGHKS and YYEKEE (reference sequence). The CDR3 extends over 15 amino acids. Comments on this clonotype: What it recognizes is unknown.

The sequenced sample was blood. The clonotype comes from a girl between 10 and 17 years old with multiple sclerosis. The chain uses TRBV5-5 and TRBJ1-1, with D perhaps TRBD1 (6 bases). CDR3 sequence reads: CASSRRDRTGTEAFF. DNA for the CDR3: TGTGCCAGCAGCAGGCGTGACAGGACGGGCACTGAAGCTTTCTTT.